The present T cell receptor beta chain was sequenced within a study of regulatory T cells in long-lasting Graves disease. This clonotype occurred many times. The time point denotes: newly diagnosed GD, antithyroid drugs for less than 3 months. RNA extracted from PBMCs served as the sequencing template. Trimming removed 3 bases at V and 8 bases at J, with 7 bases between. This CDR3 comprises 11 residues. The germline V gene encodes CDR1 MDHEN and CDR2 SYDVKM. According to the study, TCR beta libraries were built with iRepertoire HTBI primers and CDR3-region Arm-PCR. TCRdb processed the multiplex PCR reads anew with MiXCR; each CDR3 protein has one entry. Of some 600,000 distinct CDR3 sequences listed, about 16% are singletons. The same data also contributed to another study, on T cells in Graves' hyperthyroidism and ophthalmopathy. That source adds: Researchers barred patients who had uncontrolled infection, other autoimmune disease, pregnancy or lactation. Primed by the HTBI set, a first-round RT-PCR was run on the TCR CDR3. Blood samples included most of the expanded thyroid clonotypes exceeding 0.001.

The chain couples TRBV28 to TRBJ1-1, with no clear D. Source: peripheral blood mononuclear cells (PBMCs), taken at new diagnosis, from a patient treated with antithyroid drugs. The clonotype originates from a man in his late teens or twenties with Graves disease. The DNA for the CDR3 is TGTGCCAGCAGTTTCGAACGGGAAGCTTTCTTT. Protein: CASSFEREAFF.